This passage covers 32 T cell receptor beta chains from one sample sequenced in a study of blood T cell repertoires in COVID-19. Profiling relied on immunoSEQ multiplex PCR, and the TCRdb table lists in-frame clones only, not all of them. The sample yields approximately 350,000 clones, around 89% seen once. Sequencing input: peripheral blood. Receptors originate from a man in his forties with acute or convalescent COVID-19.

The CDR3, as DNA: TGTGCCAGCTCACCTATTCCCGGACAGGGCACCCCAGATACGCAGTATTTT. Protein sequence: CASSPIPGQGTPDTQYF. The V call is TRBV18, the J call TRBJ2-3; the match to TRBD1 covers 8 bases. V trimming: 3 bases; J trimming: 4 bases; junction bases outside the gene matches: 12. This CDR3 has 17 residues. Germline loops: CDR1 KGHSH, CDR2 LQKENI.

The V call is TRBV5-4, the J call TRBJ2-7; 9 nucleotides agree with TRBD2. Looked up from germline, CDR1 is SGHNT and CDR2 is YYREEE (reference sequence). The CDR3 contains 12 residues. Trimming took 2 bases from V and 12 from J; bases not matched to a gene: 6. The CDR3 DNA is TGTGCCAGCAGCTTTATTAGCGGGAGATCGTACTTC. This sequence encodes CASSFISGRSYF. Complete variable domain (other parts from reference TRBV5-4 and TRBJ2-7): ETGVTQSPTHLIKTRGQQVTLRCSSQSGHNTVSWYQQALGQGPQFIFQYYREEENGRGNFPPRFSGLQFPNYSSELNVNALELDDSALYLCASSFISGRSYFGPGTRLTVT.

The genes are TRBV2 and TRBJ2-1; 9 bases fit TRBD1. The junction had 3 bases not matched to a gene; V was cut back by 2 bases and J by 4 bases. The CDR3 consists of 15 residues. CDR1 is SNHLY, CDR2 FYNNEI, per germline. DNA of the CDR3: TGTGCCAGCAGTGAAAGGGACAGGGCTTACAATGAGCAGTTCTTC. Its protein product is CASSERDRAYNEQFF.

This chain uses TRBV30 with TRBJ1-5, with D maybe TRBD1 (6 bases). Germline V CDR1 and CDR2: GTSNPN, SVGIG (reference sequence). The CDR3 sequence is 18 residues long. V shed 1 base and J shed 1 base, with 20 bases lying between them. The DNA of the CDR3 is TGTGCCTGGAGTGCTAAAGCAGGGGCCCTGAGAAGCAATCAGCCCCAGCATTTT. Protein product: CAWSAKAGALRSNQPQHF.

This rearrangement joins TRBV29-1 to TRBJ1-3; D gene uncertain. The CDR3 runs 12 residues. Germline CDR1 SQVTM, CDR2 ANQGSEA. V was pared by 6 bases and J by 4 bases, with 10 bases between. The CDR3 DNA is TGCAGCGTCGGACGGGAAGGAAACACCATATATTTT. It is translated as CSVGREGNTIYF.

V and J are TRBV18 and TRBJ1-2, with D tentatively TRBD1 (6 bases). The CDR3 totals 15 residues. CDR1 KGHSH and CDR2 LQKENI come from the germline V gene. Trimming left V 3 bases short and J 5 bases short, with 16 bases between. The DNA for the CDR3 is TGTGCCAGCTCACCGAACGGGGGGGCGCGATATGGCTACACCTTC. It codes for CASSPNGGARYGYTF.

The chain couples TRBV27 to TRBJ2-3, with TRBD2 identical over 13 bases. This CDR3 is built from 18 residues. Per germline, CDR1 MNHEY and CDR2 SMNVEV (reference sequence). With 2 bases clipped from V and 6 bases from J, the junction kept 11 bases outside the gene matches. This CDR3 is CASSLLGTSGAAVDTQYF. The CDR3 DNA follows: TGTGCCAGCAGTTTACTCGGGACTAGCGGGGCCGCGGTGGATACGCAGTATTTT.

V usage is TRBV11-3 and J usage is TRBJ1-1; D might be TRBD1 (6 bases). Germline CDR1 SGHNT, CDR2 YENEEA. V was shortened by 4 bases and J by 3 bases, with 9 bases between the two germline ends. This CDR3 region has 13 residues. The CDR3 nucleotides are TGTGCCAGCAGCTCCTACAGGGACACTGAAGCTTTCTTT. Protein sequence: CASSSYRDTEAFF. Full variable domain (remainder filled in from reference TRBV11-3 and TRBJ1-1): EAGVVQSPRYKIIEKKQPVAFWCNPISGHNTLYWYLQNLGQGPELLIRYENEEAVDDSQLPKDRFSAERLKGVDSTLKIQPAELGDSAVYLCASSSYRDTEAFFGQGTRLTVV.

This chain's CDR3 is CASKLFLLNTEAFF. The CDR3 DNA is TGTGCCAGCAAGCTCTTTCTATTGAACACTGAAGCTTTCTTT. The V call is TRBV2, the J call TRBJ1-1; D is unclear. The CDR3 spans 14 residues. CDR1 is SNHLY, CDR2 FYNNEI, per germline. V lost 7 bases and J 0 bases, leaving 12 bases between the germline ends. Drawing the rest from reference TRBV2 and TRBJ1-1, the complete variable domain is EPEVTQTPSHQVTQMGQEVILRCVPISNHLYFYWYRQILGQKVEFLVSFYNNEISEKSEIFDDQFSVERPDGSNFTLKIRSTKLEDSAMYFCASKLFLLNTEAFFGQGTRLTVV.

The chain employs TRBV15 and TRBJ2-1; TRBD2 aligns across 14 bases. V was clipped by 3 bases and J by 6 bases; unmatched bases: 4. Germline assignment: CDR1 LNHNV and CDR2 YYDKDF (reference sequence). This CDR3 contains 16 residues. The chain's CDR3 is CATSSFGTSGSNEQFF. DNA for the CDR3: TGTGCCACCAGCAGTTTTGGGACTAGCGGGAGCAATGAGCAGTTCTTC.

This chain joins TRBV5-8 and TRBJ1-6; 7 nucleotides agree with TRBD1. Trimming removed 6 bases from V and 7 bases from J; junction bases left unmatched: 10. Per the germline V gene, CDR1 is SGHTS and CDR2 is YDEGEE. This CDR3 is 15 amino acids long. The CDR3 loop is CASTGGQPRNSPLHF. DNA of the CDR3: TGTGCCAGCACCGGGGGACAGCCTAGGAATTCACCCCTCCACTTT.

The rearrangement uses TRBV27 and TRBJ2-1; 12 nucleotides line up with TRBD2. Trimming at V came to 8 bases and at J to 7 bases, leaving 9 bases not matched to a gene. The CDR3 sequence is 15 residues long. Germline-derived CDR1 and CDR2 are MNHEY and SMNVEV (reference sequence). The chain's CDR3 is CASFRLAGVVNEQFF. The CDR3 bases are TGTGCCAGCTTCCGACTAGCGGGAGTCGTTAATGAGCAGTTCTTC.

This chain joins TRBV27 and TRBJ2-2; TRBD2 might be the D (6 bases). Trimming took off 2 bases at V and 7 bases at J, with 14 bases between the two ends. Per germline, CDR1 MNHEY and CDR2 SMNVEV (reference sequence). CDR3 length: 15 residues. CDR3 sequence reads: CASSLQRRGFGELFF. The CDR3, as DNA: TGTGCCAGCAGTTTACAGCGGAGGGGCTTCGGGGAGCTGTTTTTT.

The chain recombines TRBV30 with TRBJ1-3; D gene uncertain. The CDR3 spans 16 residues. Per the germline V gene, CDR1 is GTSNPN and CDR2 is SVGIG (reference sequence). V dropped 4 bases and J dropped 0 bases, with 16 bases sitting between them. Here the CDR3 reads CAWTIPVLYSGNTIYF. The CDR3 coding sequence is TGTGCCTGGACAATCCCGGTACTTTACTCTGGAAACACCATATATTTT.

This chain joins TRBV2 and TRBJ1-1; D might be TRBD1 (6 bases). The CDR3 sequence is 16 residues long. Trimming removed 2 bases at V and 5 bases at J, with 18 bases between. Germline V lookup: CDR1 SNHLY, CDR2 FYNNEI. The CDR3 nucleotides read TGTGCCAGCAGTGAAACGCCTCAGGGAGGGGGGACTGAAGCTTTCTTT. Translated: CASSETPQGGGTEAFF.

CDR3 nucleotide sequence: TGTGCCAGCAGCAGAAGACCGGGACAGGGATACGAGCAGTACTTC. This codes for CASSRRPGQGYEQYF. V usage is TRBV5-6 and J usage is TRBJ2-7, with 9 bases aligning to TRBD1. The V segment lost 4 bases and the J segment 4 bases; nucleotides outside the gene matches: 9. CDR1 SGHDT and CDR2 YYEEEE come from the germline V gene. The CDR3 contains 15 residues.

The chain couples TRBV28 to TRBJ1-2, with unresolved D. Germline loops: CDR1 MDHEN, CDR2 SYDVKM. The CDR3 length is 11 residues. Trimming pared 4 bases from V and 6 bases from J, leaving 6 bases between. CDR3 residues: CASSYTNGYTF. In nucleotides, the CDR3 is TGTGCCAGCAGTTATACAAATGGCTACACCTTC.

The chain carries TRBV11-2 and TRBJ2-7; 7 bases align to TRBD1. Unmatched junction bases numbered 3, after V lost 5 bases and J lost 2 bases. Per the germline V gene, CDR1 is SGHAT and CDR2 is FQNNGV. CDR3 length equals 13 residues. In DNA form, the CDR3 reads TGTGCCAGCAGCGACGGACAGGCCTACGAGCAGTACTTC. It is translated as CASSDGQAYEQYF.

In its sample, this clone was seen a few times. The CDR3 region is CASSQDRGEQYF. The CDR3 nucleotides read TGTGCCAGCAGCCAAGATCGAGGCGAGCAGTACTTC. This chain links TRBV4-2 with TRBJ2-7; D gene uncertain. The CDR3 covers 12 residues. Per germline, CDR1 LGHNA and CDR2 YNFKEQ. The V and J ends lost 0 bases and 6 bases respectively, with 6 bases between them.

The rearrangement links TRBV19 to TRBJ2-3, with 7 nucleotides matching TRBD1. V shed 1 base and J 2 bases; nucleotides not matched to a gene: 12. The germline CDR1 and CDR2 sequences are LNHDA and SQIVND (reference sequence). The CDR3 loop spans 18 amino acids. The CDR3 DNA is TGTGCCAGTAGTATAGGATACAGGGGCAGGATAAACACAGATACGCAGTATTTT. It is translated as CASSIGYRGRINTDTQYF.

This rearrangement joins TRBV7-9 to TRBJ2-3, with 9 bases lining up with TRBD2. The CDR3 has 17 residues. V lost 4 bases and J lost 0; bases outside the gene matches: 8. CDR1 is SEHNR and CDR2 is FQNEAQ in the germline V gene (reference sequence). The CDR3 sequence: CASSSRTSAPSTDTQYF. CDR3 nucleotides: TGTGCCAGCAGCTCCAGGACTAGCGCCCCTAGCACAGATACGCAGTATTTT.

About this clone: This CDR3 is also generated by other DNA sequences in the sample. The V and J genes are TRBV6-5 and TRBJ1-1; tentatively, D is TRBD1 (5 bases). Germline assignment: CDR1 MNHEY and CDR2 SVGAGI. Trimming cost V 0 bases and J 5 bases, with 10 bases left between them. The CDR3 loop spans 14 amino acids. CDR3 residues: CASSYSTGVTEAFF. The CDR3 nucleotides read TGTGCCAGCAGTTACTCGACGGGGGTTACTGAAGCTTTCTTT.

The gene calls are TRBV28 and TRBJ1-2, with TRBD1 matching over 9 bases. Germline CDR1 MDHEN, CDR2 SYDVKM. The V gene end was trimmed by 6 bases and the J gene end by 8 bases; junction bases not matched to a gene: 16. The CDR3 runs 16 residues. CDR3 DNA sequence: TGTGCCAGCAGACTTCCCGACAGGGGGGGTAAGGGCGGCTACACCTTC. The encoded protein is CASRLPDRGGKGGYTF.

The V gene is TRBV6-5, the J gene TRBJ2-2; 7 bases agree with TRBD1. The V and J ends lost 6 bases and 7 bases, in that order; junction bases with no gene match: 5. Germline CDR1 and CDR2: MNHEY and SVGAGI. The CDR3 spans 13 residues. For the CDR3, the DNA is TGTGCCAGCAGACGACAGGGAAACGGGGAGCTGTTTTTT. Amino acids: CASRRQGNGELFF.

CDR3 loop: CASSLSAGSSGNTIYF. The CDR3 DNA is TGCGCCAGCAGCTTGTCGGCAGGGTCCTCTGGAAACACCATATATTTT. The rearrangement joins TRBV5-1 to TRBJ1-3, with a weak D call TRBD1 (5 bases). This CDR3 spans 16 amino acids. Looked up from germline, CDR1 is SGHRS and CDR2 is YFSETQ. V lost 1 base and J 0 bases, leaving 11 bases between the germline ends.

The chain has TRBV11-2 and TRBJ2-3, with a tentative D call TRBD2 (5 bases). CDR1 is SGHAT, CDR2 FQNNGV, per germline. Trimming removed 5 bases from V and 6 bases from J, with 21 bases in between. The CDR3 totals 16 residues. CDR3 sequence (DNA): TGTGCCAGCAGCGCCGAGGTGGCGCTGTCGGGGGATACGCAGTATTTT. Residues: CASSAEVALSGDTQYF.

The chain has TRBV4-3 and TRBJ1-6, with TRBD1 identical over 8 bases. Unmatched junction bases numbered 0, after V lost 5 bases and J lost 9 bases. Per the germline V gene, CDR1 is LGHNA and CDR2 is YSLEER. The CDR3 sequence is 12 residues long. The CDR3 nucleotides read TGCGCCAGCAGCGACAGGGGTTCACCCCTCCACTTT. It codes for CASSDRGSPLHF.

This clone occurred once. The CDR3 nucleotides read TGTGCCAGCAGTTCCAACAAGATGGACAGCTATTTCCTTAACTCTGGAAACACCATATATTTT. This sequence encodes CASSSNKMDSYFLNSGNTIYF. V is TRBV28 and J is TRBJ1-3, with D tentatively TRBD1 (6 bases). The CDR3 contains 21 residues. Trimming took off 4 bases at V and 0 bases at J, with 28 bases between the two ends. CDR1 and CDR2 (germline): MDHEN, SYDVKM.

The rearrangement uses TRBV29-1 and TRBJ1-5; tentative D call: TRBD1 (5 bases). CDR1 is SQVTM, CDR2 ANQGSEA, per germline. V lost 4 bases and J 6 bases, leaving 10 bases between the germline ends. The length of the CDR3 is 12 residues. In DNA, the CDR3 is TGCAGCGTTGGGGGGGTTAGTCAGCCCCAGCATTTT. It yields the protein CSVGGVSQPQHF.

This chain links TRBV24-1 with TRBJ1-1; unclear D gene. Germline CDR1 KGHDR, CDR2 SFDVKD. The CDR3 length is 13 residues. Trimming removed 8 bases from V and 1 base from J, with 10 bases in between. The CDR3 region has the DNA TGTGCCACCAAGGAAACAGCGAACACTGAAGCTTTCTTT. Translating it yields CATKETANTEAFF.

This rearrangement joins TRBV19 to TRBJ2-7, with 7 bases identical to TRBD1. Unmatched junction bases numbered 7, after V lost 5 bases and J lost 0 bases. The CDR3 is 15 residues long. Germline V gene lookup returns CDR1 LNHDA and CDR2 SQIVND (reference sequence). The CDR3 spells CASSPSGTASYEQYF. CDR3 bases: TGTGCCAGTAGTCCCTCCGGGACAGCCTCCTACGAGCAGTACTTC.

CDR3 in DNA: TGTGCCAGCAGCTGGAAGACAGGGGAAGCTTTCTTT. This gives the protein CASSWKTGEAFF. The chain joins TRBV5-6 to TRBJ1-1; the match to TRBD1 covers 7 bases. The germline CDR1 and CDR2 sequences are SGHDT and YYEEEE. The CDR3 consists of 12 residues. J lost 8 bases, V lost 3 bases, and 4 bases had no gene match.